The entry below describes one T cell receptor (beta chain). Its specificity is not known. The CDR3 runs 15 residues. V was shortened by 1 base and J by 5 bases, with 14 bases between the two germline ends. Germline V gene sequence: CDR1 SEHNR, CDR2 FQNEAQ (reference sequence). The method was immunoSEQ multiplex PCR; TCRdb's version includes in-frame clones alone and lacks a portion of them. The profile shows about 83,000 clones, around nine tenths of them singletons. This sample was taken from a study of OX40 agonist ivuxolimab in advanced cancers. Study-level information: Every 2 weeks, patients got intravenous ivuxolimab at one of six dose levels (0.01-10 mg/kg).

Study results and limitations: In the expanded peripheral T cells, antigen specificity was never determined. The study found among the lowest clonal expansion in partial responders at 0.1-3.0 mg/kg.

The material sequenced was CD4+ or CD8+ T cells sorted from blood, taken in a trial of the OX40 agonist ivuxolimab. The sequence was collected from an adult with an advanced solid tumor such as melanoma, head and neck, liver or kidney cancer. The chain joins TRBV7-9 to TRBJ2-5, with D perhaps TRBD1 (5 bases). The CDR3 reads CASSLGQGLGETQYF. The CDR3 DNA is TGTGCCAGCAGCTTAGGGCAGGGATTGGGGGAGACCCAGTACTTC.